The sample holds one count of the clone carrying this T cell receptor beta chain. The sample is drawn from a study of PD-L1 blockade in urothelial cancer. Libraries were prepared by immunoSEQ multiplex PCR; TCRdb keeps only in-frame clonotypes and omits some of them. This table holds some 49,000 clones, about 90% found once. The germline V gene encodes CDR1 LGHNA and CDR2 YNFKEQ. V was trimmed by 2 bases and J by 5 bases, leaving 13 bases between them. The CDR3 covers 15 residues. Specimen: PBMCs, collected around atezolizumab (anti-PD-L1) treatment. The chain has TRBV4-2 and TRBJ1-5; D remains ambiguous. This receptor was obtained from a man in his fifties or sixties with urothelial cancer. Here the CDR3 reads CASSQTNRRDQPQHF. The CDR3 coding sequence is TGTGCCAGCAGCCAAACGAATCGGCGGGATCAGCCCCAGCATTTT.